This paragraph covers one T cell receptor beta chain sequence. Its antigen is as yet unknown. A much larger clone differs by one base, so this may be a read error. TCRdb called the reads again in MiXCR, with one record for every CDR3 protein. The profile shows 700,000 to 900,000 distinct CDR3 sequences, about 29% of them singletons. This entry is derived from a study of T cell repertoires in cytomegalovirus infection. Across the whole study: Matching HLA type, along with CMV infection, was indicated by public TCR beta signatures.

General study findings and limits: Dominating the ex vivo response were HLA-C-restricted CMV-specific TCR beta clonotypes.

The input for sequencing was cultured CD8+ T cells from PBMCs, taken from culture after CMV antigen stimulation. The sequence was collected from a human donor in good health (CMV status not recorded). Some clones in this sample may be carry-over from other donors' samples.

Written as DNA, the CDR3 is TGTGCCAGCAGCTTAAGTTCAGGGAGATGCGAGCAGTACGTC. Its translation is CASSLSSGRCEQYV. This rearrangement joins TRBV7-2 to TRBJ2-7; D possibly matches TRBD1 or TRBD2 (5 bases each). Per the germline V gene, CDR1 is SGHTA and CDR2 is FQGNSA. The ends were cut back, 2 bases at V and 6 bases at J, with 14 bases in the middle. The CDR3 length is 14 residues.